This passage covers 8 T cell receptor beta chains from one sample sequenced in a study of T cell repertoires in cytomegalovirus infection. TCRdb called the reads again in MiXCR, with one record for every CDR3 protein. The table shows 600,000 to 700,000 distinct CDR3 sequences, with around 30% occurring only once. These TCRs are of unknown antigen specificity. This sample comprised cultured PBMCs, obtained from culture after CMV antigen stimulation. The origin of the receptors is a human donor in good health (CMV status not recorded). Some clones in this sample may be carry-over from other donors' samples.

The chain carries TRBV29-1 and TRBJ2-1, with 9 bases that match TRBD1. CDR3 size: 15 residues. Unmatched junction bases numbered 14, after V lost 6 bases and J lost 8 bases. Germline V CDR1 and CDR2: SQVTM, ANQGSEA. The CDR3 nucleotides read TGCAGCGTGATAAAAACCGGGACAGGGACGTATGAGCAGTTCTTC. It is translated as CSVIKTGTGTYEQFF.

This clonotype has more than one count but fewer than ten. This chain links TRBV7-9 with TRBJ2-1; D possibly corresponds to TRBD1 (6 bases). The length of the CDR3 is 14 residues. The germline gives CDR1 SEHNR, CDR2 FQNEAQ (reference sequence). V was clipped by 11 bases and J by 8 bases, with 22 bases between them. The CDR3: CAEEQGQKGDEQFF. As DNA, the CDR3 is TGTGCCGAGGAGCAGGGCCAAAAGGGGGATGAGCAGTTCTTC.

This sequence joins TRBV5-6 and TRBJ2-5; 7 bases agree with TRBD2. The CDR3 consists of 15 residues. Germline loops: CDR1 SGHDT, CDR2 YYEEEE. The ends lost 4 bases at V and 6 bases at J; junction bases unmatched: 12. The CDR3 nucleotides are TGTGCCAGCAGCCCTGCGACGGGAGGAGGCCAGACCCAGTACTTC. It encodes CASSPATGGGQTQYF.

CDR3: CASSYPGTTEAFF. The DNA of the CDR3 is TGTGCCAGCAGTTACCCGGGGACCACTGAAGCTTTCTTT. The chain carries TRBV6-6 and TRBJ1-1, with a weak D call TRBD1 (5 bases). Germline CDR1 and CDR2: MNHNY and SVGAGI (reference sequence). The V end was cut by 2 bases, the J end by 4 bases, with 8 bases between. CDR3 length equals 13 residues.

This chain uses TRBV7-2 with TRBJ1-2; maybe TRBD1 (5 bases). The germline V and J ends were trimmed by 1 base and 8 bases, with 11 bases remaining between them. CDR1 and CDR2 (germline): SGHTA, FQGNSA. CDR3 length: 13 residues. CDR3 nucleotide sequence: TGTGCCAGCAGCTTAGTCAGGGTGGGCGGCTACACCTTC. It yields the protein CASSLVRVGGYTF.

This clonotype was seen repeatedly, ten times or more. The V gene is TRBV7-8, the J gene TRBJ2-1, with D unclear. Trimming took off 4 bases at V and 10 bases at J, with 14 bases between the two ends. This CDR3 spans 13 amino acids. Germline V CDR1 and CDR2: SGHVS, FQNEAQ. CDR3 protein: CASSSPSTLEQFF. In DNA form, the CDR3 reads TGTGCCAGCAGCTCGCCCTCAACCCTAGAGCAGTTCTTC.

The chain joins TRBV7-9 to TRBJ1-3, with D unclear. This CDR3 contains 15 residues. V lost 6 bases and J lost 0, with 12 bases in between. Germline V lookup: CDR1 SEHNR, CDR2 FQNEAQ (reference sequence). Written as DNA, the CDR3 is TGTGCCAGCAGTGTTCCAGCGAACTCTGGAAACACCATATATTTT. Encoded protein: CASSVPANSGNTIYF.

This clonotype was seen only a few times. The chain is built from TRBV7-2 and TRBJ2-3, with D possibly being TRBD1 (5 bases). The CDR3 runs to 16 residues. Germline V gives CDR1 SGHTA, CDR2 FQGNSA. Trimming left V 2 bases short and J 1 base short, with 13 bases between. The CDR3 is CASSLRGWTRTDTQYF. CDR3 DNA: TGTGCCAGCAGCTTAAGGGGTTGGACCCGCACAGATACGCAGTATTTT.